A single sample gave rise to the 26 T cell receptor beta chains below, sequenced in a study of T cell changes during pregnancy in multiple sclerosis. TCRdb keeps only in-frame clones here, not all; method: immunoSEQ multiplex PCR. Of approximately 74,000 clones in the sample, 88% are singletons; the top ten hold approximately 3.5%. The sample consisted of peripheral blood, taken before pregnancy. The receptors stem from a female donor with multiple sclerosis, enrolled in a pregnancy study.

V usage is TRBV6-5 and J usage is TRBJ2-7, with TRBD2 matching over 10 bases. This CDR3 is 16 amino acids long. Germline V gene lookup returns CDR1 MNHEY and CDR2 SVGAGI. Trimming took 0 bases from V and 2 from J; bases not matched to a gene: 4. CDR3 DNA sequence: TGTGCCAGCAGTTACTCTGGTCTAGCGGGGGCCTACGAGCAGTACTTC. Its protein product is CASSYSGLAGAYEQYF.

The chain employs TRBV29-1 and TRBJ2-1; unclear D gene. Germline V CDR1 and CDR2: SQVTM, ANQGSEA. The V end lost 7 bases, the J end lost 0 bases, and 13 bases lay between the germline ends. The CDR3 contains 14 residues. This CDR3 reads CSALTPSSYNEQFF. As DNA, the CDR3 is TGCAGCGCACTGACACCGAGCTCCTACAATGAGCAGTTCTTC.

The chain recombines TRBV29-1 with TRBJ2-7; 7 bases are a match to TRBD1. CDR1 SQVTM and CDR2 ANQGSEA come from the germline V gene. The V gene end was trimmed by 4 bases and the J gene end by 7 bases; junction bases not matched to a gene: 10. CDR3 size: 13 residues. The CDR3 sequence is CSVGDRVGPEQYF. The CDR3 region has the DNA TGCAGCGTTGGTGACAGGGTGGGACCGGAGCAGTACTTC.

The chain joins TRBV27 to TRBJ1-4; the match to TRBD1 covers 8 bases. V dropped 2 bases and J dropped 13; count of bases not matched to a gene: 12. The CDR3 loop spans 15 amino acids. Germline-derived CDR1 and CDR2 are MNHEY and SMNVEV (reference sequence). CDR3 nucleotides: TGTGCCAGCAGTTTAGTGTCGGCAGGGGGCGCAGGACTGTTTTTT. It yields the protein CASSLVSAGGAGLFF.

In DNA, the CDR3 is TGTGCCAGTAGGGGACGGACAGAGGCCTACGAGCAGTACTTC. Translating it yields CASRGRTEAYEQYF. The V and J genes are TRBV19 and TRBJ2-7; D is possibly TRBD1 (6 bases). This CDR3 has 14 residues. Trimming removed 6 bases at V and 2 bases at J, with 14 bases between. Germline assignment: CDR1 LNHDA and CDR2 SQIVND (reference sequence).

The J gene is TRBJ1-2, the V gene TRBV5-1; 7 bases align to TRBD1. From germline, CDR1 is SGHRS and CDR2 YFSETQ. V was pared by 0 bases and J by 3 bases, with 5 bases of the junction left unmatched. The CDR3 runs 15 residues. CDR3 DNA: TGCGCCAGCAGCTTGGGACAGGGACTCGACTATGGCTACACCTTC. Encoded protein: CASSLGQGLDYGYTF.

The rearrangement uses TRBV6-5 and TRBJ1-2; TRBD1 might be the D (5 bases). Germline CDR1 reads MNHEY; CDR2 reads SVGAGI. Trimming stripped 2 bases from V and 4 bases from J, with 14 bases between. This CDR3 spans 15 amino acids. CDR3: CASSYEQGWAYGYTF. The CDR3 region has the DNA TGTGCCAGCAGTTACGAGCAGGGTTGGGCCTATGGCTACACCTTC.

This clone turned up a few times. V and J are TRBV6-5 and TRBJ2-3, with D tentatively TRBD2 (5 bases). Germline assignment: CDR1 MNHEY and CDR2 SVGAGI. Trimming stripped 2 bases from V and 4 bases from J, with 7 bases between. There are 13 residues in the CDR3. The CDR3 region is CASSYAGADTQYF. The CDR3 DNA sequence: TGTGCCAGCAGTTACGCGGGCGCAGATACGCAGTATTTT.

The chain is built from TRBV6-4 and TRBJ1-1; 8 bases align to TRBD1. The J segment lost 11 bases and the V segment lost 5 bases, leaving 4 bases of the junction unmatched. The CDR3 runs to 11 residues. Germline V CDR1 and CDR2: MRHNA, SNTAGT. The CDR3 sequence is CASSTGGEAFF. The CDR3 DNA is TGTGCCAGCAGTACAGGGGGGGAGGCTTTCTTT.

This chain uses TRBV10-3 with TRBJ2-3; 11 nucleotides align to TRBD2. Germline-derived CDR1 and CDR2 are ENHRY and SYGVKD. The V and J ends lost 8 bases and 1 base, in that order; junction bases with no gene match: 8. The length of the CDR3 is 16 residues. CDR3 in DNA: TGTGCCATCGGGGCCTTAGCGGGGGGGGGCACAGATACGCAGTATTTT. It specifies CAIGALAGGGTDTQYF.

The CDR3 DNA reads TGTGCCAGCAGACTCGACAGGGGGCATAGCTATGGCTACACCTTC. This gives the protein CASRLDRGHSYGYTF. The rearrangement joins TRBV7-3 to TRBJ1-2; TRBD1 agrees at 10 bases. J was trimmed by 4 bases and V by 6 bases; bases with no gene match: 8. From germline, CDR1 is SGHTA and CDR2 FQGTGA. The CDR3 extends over 15 amino acids.

The V and J genes are TRBV19 and TRBJ1-2; D is undetermined. Trimming left V 1 base short and J 5 bases short, with 5 bases between. The CDR3 contains 12 residues. Per germline, CDR1 LNHDA and CDR2 SQIVND (reference sequence). The CDR3 sequence is CASSIGQYGYTF. CDR3 nucleotide sequence: TGTGCCAGTAGTATAGGGCAGTATGGCTACACCTTC.

The chain recombines TRBV2 with TRBJ2-7; D perhaps matches TRBD2 (5 bases). The CDR3 is 13 amino acids. Germline V lookup: CDR1 SNHLY, CDR2 FYNNEI. The V and J ends lost 9 bases and 4 bases respectively, with 16 bases between them. CDR3 loop: CARRTWVGYEQYF. For the CDR3, the DNA is TGTGCCAGGAGGACTTGGGTCGGGTACGAGCAGTACTTC. Full variable domain (missing parts from reference TRBV2 and TRBJ2-7): EPEVTQTPSHQVTQMGQEVILRCVPISNHLYFYWYRQILGQKVEFLVSFYNNEISEKSEIFDDQFSVERPDGSNFTLKIRSTKLEDSAMYFCARRTWVGYEQYFGPGTRLTVT.

V gene TRBV5-1 combines with J gene TRBJ2-2; 9 nucleotides line up with TRBD1. V trimming: 4 bases; J trimming: 4 bases; junction bases outside the gene matches: 8. CDR1 is SGHRS, CDR2 YFSETQ, per germline. The CDR3 covers 16 residues. CDR3 sequence (DNA): TGCGCCAGCAGCCCCTCGGGACAGGGTGGCACCGGGGAGCTGTTTTTT. Protein product: CASSPSGQGGTGELFF.

This chain joins TRBV7-8 and TRBJ1-1; D is ambiguous. CDR3 size: 16 residues. Per germline, CDR1 SGHVS and CDR2 FQNEAQ. Trimming removed 4 bases at V and 3 bases at J, with 18 bases between. CDR3 sequence reads: CASSSSGIPVYTEAFF. The CDR3 coding sequence is TGTGCCAGCAGCTCGTCCGGGATCCCCGTTTACACTGAAGCTTTCTTT. The full variable domain, rest sourced from reference TRBV7-8 and TRBJ1-1, is GAGVSQSPRYKVAKRGQDVALRCDPISGHVSLFWYQQALGQGPEFLTYFQNEAQLDKSGLPSDRFFAERPEGSVSTLKIQRTQQEDSAVYLCASSSSGIPVYTEAFFGQGTRLTVV.

The chain uses TRBV5-1 and TRBJ2-4; TRBD1 matches at 10 bases. This CDR3 is 15 amino acids long. V dropped 4 bases and J dropped 9; count of bases not matched to a gene: 10. Per germline, CDR1 SGHRS and CDR2 YFSETQ. CDR3 protein: CASSRTPDRGGIQYF. For the CDR3, the DNA is TGCGCCAGCAGCAGAACCCCGGACAGGGGGGGCATTCAGTACTTC.

The chain couples TRBV5-1 to TRBJ2-3, with 8 nucleotides matching TRBD2. Germline CDR1 reads SGHRS; CDR2 reads YFSETQ. V shed 5 bases and J 2 bases; nucleotides not matched to a gene: 10. The CDR3 is made up of 16 amino acids. Here the CDR3 reads CASSYIGRVATDTQYF. CDR3 sequence (DNA): TGCGCCAGCAGTTACATCGGGAGGGTAGCCACAGATACGCAGTATTTT.

The rearrangement joins TRBV11-2 to TRBJ2-1; no firm D call. Germline CDR1 reads SGHAT; CDR2 reads FQNNGV. The CDR3 has 14 residues. Deletions cut 2 bases from V and 1 base from J, with 6 bases between. The CDR3, as DNA: TGTGCCAGCAGCTTAACAGATTCCTACAATGAGCAGTTCTTC. Translation gives CASSLTDSYNEQFF.

The V and J genes are TRBV5-6 and TRBJ2-3, with 14 bases aligning to TRBD2. The CDR3 contains 16 residues. V was pared by 4 bases and J by 6 bases, with 7 bases of the junction left unmatched. Germline CDR1 reads SGHDT; CDR2 reads YYEEEE. Here the CDR3 reads CASSLGLAGVGDTQYF. CDR3 coding DNA: TGTGCCAGCAGCCTGGGACTAGCGGGAGTGGGGGATACGCAGTATTTT.

This rearrangement joins TRBV6-5 to TRBJ2-3; D perhaps matches TRBD2 (5 bases). The CDR3 runs to 15 residues. V was trimmed by 2 bases and J by 4 bases, leaving 13 bases between them. In germline, CDR1 is MNHEY, CDR2 SVGAGI. CDR3 sequence (DNA): TGTGCCAGCAGTTACGGAGCGGCGAGGGCAGATACGCAGTATTTT. Translating gives CASSYGAARADTQYF.

The rearrangement joins TRBV5-6 to TRBJ1-2; 8 nucleotides line up with TRBD1. V trimming: 0 bases; J trimming: 4 bases; junction bases outside the gene matches: 14. The CDR3 consists of 18 residues. Germline loops: CDR1 SGHDT, CDR2 YYEEEE. The CDR3 region has the DNA TGTGCCAGCAGCTTGGCCGCACAGGGGGGCGTTCAGAGCTATGGCTACACCTTC. It translates to CASSLAAQGGVQSYGYTF.

The chain links TRBV6-6 to TRBJ1-1; possibly TRBD1 for D (5 bases). CDR3 size: 15 residues. Germline CDR1 and CDR2: MNHNY and SVGAGI (reference sequence). V lost 5 bases and J 0 bases, leaving 13 bases between the germline ends. The CDR3, as DNA: TGTGCCAGCAGTGGGGGGACGGACATGAACACTGAAGCTTTCTTT. It yields the protein CASSGGTDMNTEAFF.

The chain carries TRBV6-5 and TRBJ2-5; D call uncertain. With 6 bases removed from V and 2 bases from J, the gap between germline ends came to 13 bases. Germline V gene lookup returns CDR1 MNHEY and CDR2 SVGAGI. The CDR3 has 14 amino acids. The CDR3 region is CASSRNRLQETQYF. The CDR3 DNA is TGTGCCAGCAGCCGAAATAGACTGCAAGAGACCCAGTACTTC.

V and J are TRBV30 and TRBJ2-7, with D possibly matching TRBD2 (6 bases). V was trimmed by 1 base and J by 2 bases, leaving 6 bases between them. From germline, CDR1 is GTSNPN and CDR2 SVGIG (reference sequence). The CDR3 spans 12 residues. The CDR3 DNA sequence: TGTGCCTGGAGTGGGGGGGCCTACGAGCAGTACTTC. Translation: CAWSGGAYEQYF.

The chain couples TRBV6-5 to TRBJ1-2; the match to TRBD1 covers 9 bases. Germline V gene sequence: CDR1 MNHEY, CDR2 SVGAGI. The CDR3 runs to 13 residues. After removal of 6 bases from V and 2 bases from J, the junction contained 1 base not matched to a gene. CDR3 protein: CASRGTGNYGYTF. The CDR3 bases are TGTGCCAGCAGAGGGACAGGGAACTATGGCTACACCTTC.

The chain combines TRBV30 with TRBJ1-2, with a weak D call TRBD1 (6 bases). The length of the CDR3 is 11 residues. Germline V gene sequence: CDR1 GTSNPN, CDR2 SVGIG (reference sequence). The V end was cut by 5 bases, the J end by 4 bases, with 8 bases between. In DNA form, the CDR3 reads TGTGCCTGGGGACAGCCCTATGGCTACACCTTC. This translates into CAWGQPYGYTF.